The T cell receptor (beta chain) described here comes from a study of T cells after posttransplantation cyclophosphamide. Broader study findings: Later blood repertoires were often dominated by clones from the donor CD8+ memory compartment. TRB overlap between skin or GI tissue T cells and blood was limited. Recipient CMV seropositivity and CMV reactivation strongly tracked TRB clonality.

Germline assignment: CDR1 LGHNA and CDR2 YNFKEQ. The CDR3 is 16 residues long. TCRdb's copy holds only in-frame clones and misses some; the assay was immunoSEQ multiplex PCR. Of fewer than 30,000 clones in the sample, roughly 82% were seen once. Regarding this clone: Its antigen is unidentified.

This rearrangement joins TRBV4-2 to TRBJ2-5; 12 positions agree with TRBD2. The DNA end lines up better with TRBJ2-7; the J call may be wrong. The source of this sequence is a woman in her sixties with a blood cancer, CMV-positive, and with a related stem cell donor. The sequencing sample was made of PBMCs. CDR3: CASSQDPTSGSGEQYF. In nucleotides, the CDR3 is TGTGCCAGCAGCCAAGATCCGACTAGCGGGAGCGGCGAGCAGTACTTC.